This TCR beta chain was identified during a study of shared clonotypes between healthy human individuals. Study outcomes and limitations: Donor clonotype sharing was expected to depend on sequencing depth. The study's rarefaction showed incomplete sorted-subset sequencing despite large depth.

With respect to this clone: Its specificity is unknown.

The germline gives CDR1 MNHEY, CDR2 SMNVEV (reference sequence). This CDR3 has 15 amino acids. The V and J ends lost 6 bases and 4 bases respectively, with 16 bases between them. Sequenced by immunoSEQ multiplex PCR; TCRdb stores in-frame clones only, minus some. Here the sample spans 2,500,000 or so clones, about 90% being singletons. The material sequenced was naive CD4+ T cells from PBMCs. Documented subset: CD45RA+ positively selected. V usage is TRBV27 and J usage is TRBJ1-5; D is undetermined. This TCR was sampled from a man younger than 35 in good health. Some clones in this sample may be carry-over from other donors' samples. CDR3 residues: CASREGGTTNQPQHF. The CDR3 nucleotides read TGTGCCAGCAGGGAGGGAGGAACTACGAATCAGCCCCAGCATTTT.